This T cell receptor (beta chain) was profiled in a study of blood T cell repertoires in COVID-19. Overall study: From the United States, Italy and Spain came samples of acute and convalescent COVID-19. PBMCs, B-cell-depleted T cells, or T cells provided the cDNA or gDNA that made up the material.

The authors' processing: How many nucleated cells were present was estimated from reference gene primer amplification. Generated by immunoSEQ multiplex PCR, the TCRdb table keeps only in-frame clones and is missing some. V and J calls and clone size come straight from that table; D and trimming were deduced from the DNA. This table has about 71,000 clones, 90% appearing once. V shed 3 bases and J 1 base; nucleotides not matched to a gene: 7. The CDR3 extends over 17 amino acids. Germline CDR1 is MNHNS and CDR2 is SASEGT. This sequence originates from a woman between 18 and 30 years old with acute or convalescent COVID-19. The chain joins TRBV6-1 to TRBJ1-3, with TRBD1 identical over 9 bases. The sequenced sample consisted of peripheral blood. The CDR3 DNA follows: TGTGCCAGCAGTGACTTGACAGGGGGACGATCTGGAAACACCATATATTTT. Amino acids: CASSDLTGGRSGNTIYF.